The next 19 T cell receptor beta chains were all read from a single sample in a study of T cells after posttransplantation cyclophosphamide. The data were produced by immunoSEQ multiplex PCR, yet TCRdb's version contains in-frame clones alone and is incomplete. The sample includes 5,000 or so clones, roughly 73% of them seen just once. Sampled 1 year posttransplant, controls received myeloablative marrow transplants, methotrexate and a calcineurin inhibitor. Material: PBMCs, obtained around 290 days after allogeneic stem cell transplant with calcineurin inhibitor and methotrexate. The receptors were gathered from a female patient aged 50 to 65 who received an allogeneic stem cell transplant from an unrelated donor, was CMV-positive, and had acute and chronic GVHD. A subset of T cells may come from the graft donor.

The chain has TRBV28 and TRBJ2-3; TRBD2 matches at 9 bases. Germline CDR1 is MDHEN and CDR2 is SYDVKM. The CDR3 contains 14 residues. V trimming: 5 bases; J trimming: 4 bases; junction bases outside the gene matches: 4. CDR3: CASSPLAGADTQYF. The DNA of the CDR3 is TGTGCCAGCAGTCCCTTAGCGGGGGCAGATACGCAGTATTTT.

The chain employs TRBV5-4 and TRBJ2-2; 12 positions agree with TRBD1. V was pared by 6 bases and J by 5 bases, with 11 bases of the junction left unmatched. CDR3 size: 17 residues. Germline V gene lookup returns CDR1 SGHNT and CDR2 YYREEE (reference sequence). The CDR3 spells CASNHRWDRGRTGELFF. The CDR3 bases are TGTGCCAGCAACCACCGTTGGGACAGGGGGCGAACCGGGGAGCTGTTTTTT.

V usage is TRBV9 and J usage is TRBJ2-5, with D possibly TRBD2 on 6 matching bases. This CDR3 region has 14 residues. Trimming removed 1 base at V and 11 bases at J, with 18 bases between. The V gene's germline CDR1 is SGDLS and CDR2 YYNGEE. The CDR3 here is CASSVSGLAIYQYF. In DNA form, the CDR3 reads TGTGCCAGCAGCGTATCAGGGCTAGCGATCTATCAGTACTTC.

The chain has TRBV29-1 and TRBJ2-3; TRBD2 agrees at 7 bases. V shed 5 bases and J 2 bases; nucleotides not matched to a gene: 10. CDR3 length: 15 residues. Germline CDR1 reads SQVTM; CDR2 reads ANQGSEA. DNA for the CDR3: TGCAGCGTTACGGCCTTCGGGACTATCACAGATACGCAGTATTTT. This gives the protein CSVTAFGTITDTQYF.

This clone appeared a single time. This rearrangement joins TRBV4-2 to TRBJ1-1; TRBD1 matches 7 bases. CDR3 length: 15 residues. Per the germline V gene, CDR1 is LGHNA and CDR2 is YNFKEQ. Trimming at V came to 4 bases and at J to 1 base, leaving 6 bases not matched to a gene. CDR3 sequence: CASSPGGVENTEAFF. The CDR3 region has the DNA TGTGCCAGCAGCCCAGGGGGAGTGGAGAACACTGAAGCTTTCTTT.

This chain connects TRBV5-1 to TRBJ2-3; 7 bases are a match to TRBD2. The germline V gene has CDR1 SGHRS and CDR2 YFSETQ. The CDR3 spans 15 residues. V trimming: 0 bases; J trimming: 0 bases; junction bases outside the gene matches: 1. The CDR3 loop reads CASSLGLASTDTQYF. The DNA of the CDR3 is TGCGCCAGCAGCTTGGGACTAGCTAGCACAGATACGCAGTATTTT.

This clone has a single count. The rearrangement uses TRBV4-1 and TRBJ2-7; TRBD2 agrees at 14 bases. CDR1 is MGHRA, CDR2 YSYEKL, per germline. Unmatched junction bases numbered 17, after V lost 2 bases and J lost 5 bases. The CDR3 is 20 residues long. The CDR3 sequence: CASSQPPGLAGVFGWDEQYF. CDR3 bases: TGCGCCAGCAGCCAACCTCCGGGACTAGCGGGAGTTTTCGGTTGGGACGAGCAGTACTTC.

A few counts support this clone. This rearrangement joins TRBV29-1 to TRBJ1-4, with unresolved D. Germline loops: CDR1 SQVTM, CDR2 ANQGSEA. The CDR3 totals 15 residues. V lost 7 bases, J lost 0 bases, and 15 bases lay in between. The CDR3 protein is CSAKRTGTTNEKLFF. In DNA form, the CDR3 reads TGCAGCGCCAAGAGGACGGGAACAACTAATGAAAAACTGTTTTTT.

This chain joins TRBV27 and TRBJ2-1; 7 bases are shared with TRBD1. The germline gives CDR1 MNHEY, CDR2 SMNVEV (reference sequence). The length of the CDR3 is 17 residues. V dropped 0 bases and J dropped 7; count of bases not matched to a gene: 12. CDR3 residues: CASSLSKGQSYTNEQFF. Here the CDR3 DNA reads TGTGCCAGCAGTTTATCGAAGGGACAGTCCTATACGAATGAGCAGTTCTTC.

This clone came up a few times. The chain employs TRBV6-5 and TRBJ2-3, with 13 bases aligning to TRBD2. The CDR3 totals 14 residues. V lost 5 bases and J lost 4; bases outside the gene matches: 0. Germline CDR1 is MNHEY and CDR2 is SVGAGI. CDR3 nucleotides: TGTGCCAGCAGTGGACTAGCGGGAGCAGATACGCAGTATTTT. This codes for CASSGLAGADTQYF.

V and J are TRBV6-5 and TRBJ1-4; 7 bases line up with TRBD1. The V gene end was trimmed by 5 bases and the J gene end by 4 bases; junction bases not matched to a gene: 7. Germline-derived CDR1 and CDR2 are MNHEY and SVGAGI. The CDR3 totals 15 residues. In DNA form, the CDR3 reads TGTGCCAGCAGTCCTCGACAGGGACTTAATGAAAAACTGTTTTTT. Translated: CASSPRQGLNEKLFF.

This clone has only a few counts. Here the CDR3 reads CASSRDRAGNQPQHF. The CDR3 nucleotides read TGTGCCAGCAGCAGGGACAGGGCGGGCAATCAGCCCCAGCATTTT. V is TRBV7-9 and J is TRBJ1-5, with TRBD1 identical over 9 bases. The CDR3 totals 15 residues. Germline V gene data show CDR1 as SEHNR and CDR2 as FQNEAQ (reference sequence). The junction had 4 bases not matched to a gene; V was cut back by 5 bases and J by 2 bases.

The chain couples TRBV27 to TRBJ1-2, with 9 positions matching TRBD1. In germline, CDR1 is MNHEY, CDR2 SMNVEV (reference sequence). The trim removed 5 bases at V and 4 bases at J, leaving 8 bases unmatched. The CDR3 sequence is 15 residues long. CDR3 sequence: CASSATGTGTYGYTF. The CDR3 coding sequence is TGTGCCAGCAGTGCGACCGGGACAGGGACCTATGGCTACACCTTC.

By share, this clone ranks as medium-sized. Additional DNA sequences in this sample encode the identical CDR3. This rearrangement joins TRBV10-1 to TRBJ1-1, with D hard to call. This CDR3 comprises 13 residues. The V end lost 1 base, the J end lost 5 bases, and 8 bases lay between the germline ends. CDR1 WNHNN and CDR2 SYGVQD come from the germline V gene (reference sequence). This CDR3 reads CASSEYRGTEAFF. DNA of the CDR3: TGCGCCAGCAGTGAGTATCGAGGGACTGAAGCTTTCTTT.

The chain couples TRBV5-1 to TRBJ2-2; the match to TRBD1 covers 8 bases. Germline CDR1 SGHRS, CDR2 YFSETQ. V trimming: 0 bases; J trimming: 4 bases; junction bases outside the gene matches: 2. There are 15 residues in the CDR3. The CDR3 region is CASSLVTGGTGELFF. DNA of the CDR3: TGCGCCAGCAGCTTGGTAACAGGGGGCACCGGGGAGCTGTTTTTT.

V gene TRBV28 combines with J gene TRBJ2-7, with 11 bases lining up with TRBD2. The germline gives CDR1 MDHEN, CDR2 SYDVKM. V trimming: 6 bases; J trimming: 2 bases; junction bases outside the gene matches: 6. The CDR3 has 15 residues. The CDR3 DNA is TGTGCCAGCAGCTTCCCTAGCGGGGGGACCTACGAGCAGTACTTC. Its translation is CASSFPSGGTYEQYF.

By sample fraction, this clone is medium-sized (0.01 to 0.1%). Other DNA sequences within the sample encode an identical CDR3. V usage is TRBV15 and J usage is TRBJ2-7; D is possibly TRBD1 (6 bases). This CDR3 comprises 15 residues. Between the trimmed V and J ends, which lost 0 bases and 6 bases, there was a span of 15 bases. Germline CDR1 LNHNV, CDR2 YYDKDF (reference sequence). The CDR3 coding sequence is TGTGCCACCAGCAGAGAAGGGGGTAGCCTGGGCGAGCAGTACTTC. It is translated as CATSREGGSLGEQYF.

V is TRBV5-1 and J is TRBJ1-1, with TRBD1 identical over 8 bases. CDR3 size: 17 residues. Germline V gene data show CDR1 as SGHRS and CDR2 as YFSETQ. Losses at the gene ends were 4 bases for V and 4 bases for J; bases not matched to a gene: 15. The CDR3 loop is CASSRSTLGQGGTEAFF. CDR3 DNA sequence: TGCGCCAGCAGCCGCTCTACCCTTGGACAGGGAGGCACTGAAGCTTTCTTT.

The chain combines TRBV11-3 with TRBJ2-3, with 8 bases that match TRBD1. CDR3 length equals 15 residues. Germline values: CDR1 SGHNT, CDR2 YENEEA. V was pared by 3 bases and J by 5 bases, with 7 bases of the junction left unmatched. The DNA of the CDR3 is TGTGCCAGCAGCTTCGGACAGGGCTTGGAAGATACGCAGTATTTT. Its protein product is CASSFGQGLEDTQYF. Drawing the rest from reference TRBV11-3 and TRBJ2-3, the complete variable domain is EAGVVQSPRYKIIEKKQPVAFWCNPISGHNTLYWYLQNLGQGPELLIRYENEEAVDDSQLPKDRFSAERLKGVDSTLKIQPAELGDSAVYLCASSFGQGLEDTQYFGPGTRLTVL.